These T cell receptor beta chains were read from a single sample in a study of naive and memory T cell subsets. From the UMI-ligation and nested PCR reads, TCRdb called clonotypes with MiXCR, one entry per CDR3 protein. This table has 95,000 to 110,000 distinct CDR3 sequences, 13% to 15% appearing once. The sample consisted of naive CD8+ T cells from blood. These receptors were collected from a human donor in good health. The CDR3 runs from the conserved cysteine through the conserved F or W. Fields, in order: CDR3 length, clone size, J gene, D gene, V gene, CDR3 protein, CDR3 DNA. A D gene is named only where the DNA matches it firmly. The size entry is marked missing in some rows and otherwise reads once, few, many or a size class.

CDR3 length: 16; clone size: .; J gene: TRBJ2-5; D gene: TRBD2; V gene: TRBV13; CDR3 protein: CASSLGRAGGLETQYF; CDR3 DNA: TGTGCCAGCAGCTTAGGCCGAGCGGGGGGCTTGGAGACCCAGTACTTC
CDR3 length: 17; clone size: few; J gene: TRBJ2-7; D gene: TRBD2; V gene: TRBV27; CDR3 protein: CASSLPRRAGGLYEQYF; CDR3 DNA: TGTGCCAGCAGTTTACCCCGGAGAGCGGGGGGCCTGTACGAGCAGTACTTC
CDR3 length: 17; clone size: many; J gene: TRBJ2-2; D gene: TRBD2; V gene: TRBV7-3; CDR3 protein: CASSLTRAGPNTGELFF; CDR3 DNA: TGTGCCAGCAGCTTAACCCGAGCGGGGCCGAACACCGGGGAGCTGTTTTTT
CDR3 length: 15; clone size: few; J gene: TRBJ2-3; D gene: .; V gene: TRBV20-1; CDR3 protein: CSARDRTKEADTQYF; CDR3 DNA: TGCAGTGCTAGAGATAGGACTAAAGAGGCAGATACGCAGTATTTT
CDR3 length: 14; clone size: many; J gene: TRBJ1-1; D gene: .; V gene: TRBV29-1; CDR3 protein: CSVDRRGGGTEAFF; CDR3 DNA: TGCAGCGTTGATCGTCGCGGGGGTGGGACTGAAGCTTTCTTT
CDR3 length: 20; clone size: few; J gene: TRBJ2-7; D gene: .; V gene: TRBV7-9; CDR3 protein: CASSLAPGQHQPQAGYEQYF; CDR3 DNA: TGTGCCAGCAGCTTAGCCCCCGGACAGCACCAACCTCAAGCGGGCTACGAGCAGTACTTC
CDR3 length: 16; clone size: .; J gene: TRBJ2-7; D gene: .; V gene: TRBV4-3; CDR3 protein: CASSPTWEGGRYEQYF; CDR3 DNA: TGCGCCAGCAGCCCAACGTGGGAGGGGGGCAGGTACGAGCAGTACTTC
CDR3 length: 14; clone size: .; J gene: TRBJ2-1; D gene: .; V gene: TRBV19; CDR3 protein: CASSMTRSYNEQFF; CDR3 DNA: TGTGCCAGTAGTATGACGAGGTCCTACAATGAGCAGTTCTTC
CDR3 length: 18; clone size: .; J gene: TRBJ2-1; D gene: .; V gene: TRBV9; CDR3 protein: CASSGSRAAPSSYNEQFF; CDR3 DNA: TGTGCCAGCAGCGGATCCCGAGCGGCCCCTAGCTCCTACAATGAGCAGTTCTTC
CDR3 length: 15; clone size: few; J gene: TRBJ2-1; D gene: TRBD1; V gene: TRBV2; CDR3 protein: CASRRTGLGGDEQFF; CDR3 DNA: TGTGCCAGCAGACGGACAGGGTTAGGTGGCGATGAGCAGTTCTTC
CDR3 length: 19; clone size: .; J gene: TRBJ2-7; D gene: .; V gene: TRBV12-3/TRBV12-4; CDR3 protein: CASSLASISLETRSYEQYF; CDR3 DNA: TGTGCCAGCAGTTTAGCGTCGATTTCCTTGGAGACTAGGAGTTACGAGCAGTACTTC
CDR3 length: 14; clone size: .; J gene: TRBJ1-5; D gene: .; V gene: TRBV7-2; CDR3 protein: CASSLITGNQPQHF; CDR3 DNA: TGTGCCAGCAGCTTAATCACGGGCAATCAGCCCCAGCATTTT
CDR3 length: 15; clone size: many; J gene: TRBJ1-1; D gene: TRBD1; V gene: TRBV7-9; CDR3 protein: CASSFFDRGNTEAFF; CDR3 DNA: TGTGCCAGCAGCTTCTTCGACAGGGGGAACACTGAAGCTTTCTTT
CDR3 length: 13; clone size: once; J gene: TRBJ1-1; D gene: .; V gene: TRBV12-3/TRBV12-4; CDR3 protein: CASGLPLLTEAFF; CDR3 DNA: TGTGCCAGCGGACTCCCCCTACTCACTGAAGCTTTCTTT
CDR3 length: 14; clone size: .; J gene: TRBJ1-5; D gene: TRBD1; V gene: TRBV9; CDR3 protein: CASSVGTGNQPQHF; CDR3 DNA: TGTGCCAGCAGCGTTGGGACAGGTAATCAGCCCCAGCATTTT
CDR3 length: 13; clone size: .; J gene: TRBJ2-1; D gene: .; V gene: TRBV2; CDR3 protein: CASRGSSYNEQFF; CDR3 DNA: TGTGCCAGCAGAGGGTCCTCCTACAATGAGCAGTTCTTC
CDR3 length: 15; clone size: few; J gene: TRBJ2-1; D gene: .; V gene: TRBV28; CDR3 protein: CASSLVIGIPGEQFF; CDR3 DNA: TGTGCCAGCAGTTTGGTAATCGGCATTCCCGGTGAGCAGTTCTTC